The source of this T cell receptor beta chain is a study of glioma-infiltrating T cells after dendritic cell vaccination. The wider study: Between about 2003 and 2013, patients got autologous tumor lysate-pulsed dendritic cell vaccines. Monocyte-derived dendritic cells, cultured 6 to 7 days with IL-4 and GM-CSF, were pulsed with autologous tumor lysate.

This clone appeared a few times. TCRB CDR3 was amplified from 2 ug genomic DNA or less. Profiled with immunoSEQ multiplex PCR; TCRdb holds only in-frame clones, not every one. In the table there are tens of thousands of clones, around four fifths of which are singletons. No glioblastoma patient carried an isocitrate dehydrogenase mutation. The CDR3 consists of 15 residues. Per the germline V gene, CDR1 is SEHNR and CDR2 is FQNEAQ (reference sequence). V lost 5 bases to trimming and J lost 0 bases; unmatched junction nucleotides: 6. Sequences were derived from blood, sampled before dendritic cell vaccination. The sequence was collected from a human donor with glioblastoma. The chain employs TRBV7-9 and TRBJ1-2; 7 bases map to TRBD1. The CDR3 is CASSQGQGANYGYTF. The CDR3 bases are TGTGCCAGCAGCCAAGGTCAGGGGGCTAACTATGGCTACACCTTC.